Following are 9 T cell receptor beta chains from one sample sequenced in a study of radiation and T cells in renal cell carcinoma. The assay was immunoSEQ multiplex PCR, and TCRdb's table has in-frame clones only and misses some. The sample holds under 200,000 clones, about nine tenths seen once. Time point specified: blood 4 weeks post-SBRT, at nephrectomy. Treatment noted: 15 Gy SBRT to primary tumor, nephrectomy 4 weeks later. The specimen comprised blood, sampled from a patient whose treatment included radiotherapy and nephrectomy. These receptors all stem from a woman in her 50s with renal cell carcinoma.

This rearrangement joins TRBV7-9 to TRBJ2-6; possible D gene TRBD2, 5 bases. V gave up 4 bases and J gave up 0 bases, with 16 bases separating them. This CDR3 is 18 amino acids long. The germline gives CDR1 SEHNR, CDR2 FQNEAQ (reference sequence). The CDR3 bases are TGTGCCAGCAGCTCCCCTCCCCTAGCTTTCTCTGGGGCCAACGTCCTGACTTTC. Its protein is CASSSPPLAFSGANVLTF.

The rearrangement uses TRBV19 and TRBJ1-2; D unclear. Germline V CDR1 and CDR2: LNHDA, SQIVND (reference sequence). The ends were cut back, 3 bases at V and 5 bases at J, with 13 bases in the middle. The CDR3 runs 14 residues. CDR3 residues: CASSIGEGFYGYTF. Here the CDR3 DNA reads TGTGCCAGTAGTATCGGGGAGGGATTTTATGGCTACACCTTC.

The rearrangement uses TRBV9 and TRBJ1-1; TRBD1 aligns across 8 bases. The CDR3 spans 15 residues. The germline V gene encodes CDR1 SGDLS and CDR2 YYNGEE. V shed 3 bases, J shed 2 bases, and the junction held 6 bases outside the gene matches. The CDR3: CASSGPQGVNTEAFF. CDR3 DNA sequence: TGTGCCAGCAGCGGCCCACAGGGGGTAAACACTGAAGCTTTCTTT.

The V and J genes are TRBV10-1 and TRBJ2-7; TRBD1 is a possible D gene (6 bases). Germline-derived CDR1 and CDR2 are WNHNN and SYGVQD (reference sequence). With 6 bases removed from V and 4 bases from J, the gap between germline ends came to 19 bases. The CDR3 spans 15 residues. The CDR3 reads CASSLSGAKKYEQYF. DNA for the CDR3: TGCGCCAGCAGCCTTTCAGGGGCGAAGAAGTACGAGCAGTACTTC.

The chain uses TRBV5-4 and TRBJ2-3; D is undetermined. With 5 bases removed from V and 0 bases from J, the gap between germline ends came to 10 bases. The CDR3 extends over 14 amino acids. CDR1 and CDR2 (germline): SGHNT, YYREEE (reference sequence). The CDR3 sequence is CASRPEPSTDTQYF. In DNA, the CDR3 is TGTGCCAGCAGACCGGAGCCTAGCACAGATACGCAGTATTTT.

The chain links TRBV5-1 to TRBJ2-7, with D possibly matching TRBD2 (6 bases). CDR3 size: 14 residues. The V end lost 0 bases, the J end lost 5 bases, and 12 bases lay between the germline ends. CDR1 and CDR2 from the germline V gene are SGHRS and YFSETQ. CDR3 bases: TGCGCCAGCAGCTTGGGCAGTGGGGGGAACGAGCAGTACTTC. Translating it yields CASSLGSGGNEQYF.

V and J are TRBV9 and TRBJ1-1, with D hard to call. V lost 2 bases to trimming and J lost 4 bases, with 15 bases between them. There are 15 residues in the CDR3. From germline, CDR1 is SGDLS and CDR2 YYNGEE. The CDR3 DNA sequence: TGTGCCAGCAGCGTTACCCCGGGGTTAAGCACTGAAGCTTTCTTT. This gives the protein CASSVTPGLSTEAFF. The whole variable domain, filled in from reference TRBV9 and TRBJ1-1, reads DSGVTQTPKHLITATGQRVTLRCSPRSGDLSVYWYQQSLDQGLQFLIQYYNGEERAKGNILERFSAQQFPDLHSELNLSSLELGDSALYFCASSVTPGLSTEAFFGQGTRLTVV.

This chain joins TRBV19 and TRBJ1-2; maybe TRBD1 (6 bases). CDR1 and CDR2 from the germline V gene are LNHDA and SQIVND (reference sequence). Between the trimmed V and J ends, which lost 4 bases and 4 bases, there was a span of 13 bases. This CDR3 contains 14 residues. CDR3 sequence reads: CASSSLRDIYGYTF. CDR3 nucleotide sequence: TGTGCCAGTAGTAGCTTACGGGACATCTATGGCTACACCTTC.

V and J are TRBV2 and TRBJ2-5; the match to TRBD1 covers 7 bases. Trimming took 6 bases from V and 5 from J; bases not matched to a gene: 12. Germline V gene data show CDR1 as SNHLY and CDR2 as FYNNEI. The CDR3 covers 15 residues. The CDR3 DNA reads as TGTGCCAGCAGGTTACAGGGGATTCACACCGAGACCCAGTACTTC. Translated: CASRLQGIHTETQYF.